Here is one T cell receptor (beta chain) with its context. At least two post-ART and at least one pre-ART PBMC sample were available for each donor. The data are from a study of long-term antiretroviral therapy in people with HIV. The junction had 9 bases not matched to a gene; V was cut back by 6 bases and J by 6 bases. From germline, CDR1 is MNHNS and CDR2 SASEGT. The CDR3 totals 15 residues. The assay used was immunoSEQ (version v3.0), run at survey level. TCRdb keeps only in-frame clones here, not all; method: immunoSEQ multiplex PCR. Among 30,000 to 40,000 clones listed, around 90% were seen once.

This chain uses TRBV6-1 with TRBJ1-5, with 9 positions matching TRBD1. Here the sequenced sample was unsorted PBMCs, taken 1.1 years after starting antiretroviral therapy. The sequence derives from a man younger than 35 with HIV. The CDR3 region is CASRETGGHVQPQHF. DNA for the CDR3: TGTGCCAGCAGGGAGACAGGGGGTCATGTTCAGCCCCAGCATTTT.